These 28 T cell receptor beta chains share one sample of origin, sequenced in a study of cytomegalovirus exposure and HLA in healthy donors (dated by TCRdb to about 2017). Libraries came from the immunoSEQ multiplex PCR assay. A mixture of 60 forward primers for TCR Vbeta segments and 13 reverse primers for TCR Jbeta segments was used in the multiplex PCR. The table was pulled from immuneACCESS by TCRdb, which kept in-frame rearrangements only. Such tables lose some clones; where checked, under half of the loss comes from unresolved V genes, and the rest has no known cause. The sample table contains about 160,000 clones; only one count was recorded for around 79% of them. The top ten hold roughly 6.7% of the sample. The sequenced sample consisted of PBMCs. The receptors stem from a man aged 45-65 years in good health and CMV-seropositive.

CDR3 loop: CASSPGVSGYEQYF. The CDR3 DNA reads TGTGCCAGCTCACCAGGGGTCAGCGGGTACGAGCAGTACTTC. The chain is built from TRBV18 and TRBJ2-7; tentative D call: TRBD2 (6 bases). The germline V and J ends were trimmed by 2 bases and 4 bases, with 12 bases remaining between them. This CDR3 region has 14 residues. Germline V gene data show CDR1 as KGHSH and CDR2 as LQKENI.

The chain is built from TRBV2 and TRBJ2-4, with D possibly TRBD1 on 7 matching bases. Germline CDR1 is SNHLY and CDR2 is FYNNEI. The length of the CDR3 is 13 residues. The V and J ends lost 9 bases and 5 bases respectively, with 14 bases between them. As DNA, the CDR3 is TGTGCCAGGGAGGGGGACAGCGAAAACATTCAGTACTTC. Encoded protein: CAREGDSENIQYF.

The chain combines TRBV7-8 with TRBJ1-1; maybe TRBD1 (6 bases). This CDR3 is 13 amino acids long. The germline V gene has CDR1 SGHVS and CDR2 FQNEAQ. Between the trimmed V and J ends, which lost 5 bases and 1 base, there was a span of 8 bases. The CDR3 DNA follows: TGTGCCAGCAGCAAGGGACAGAACACTGAAGCTTTCTTT. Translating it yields CASSKGQNTEAFF.

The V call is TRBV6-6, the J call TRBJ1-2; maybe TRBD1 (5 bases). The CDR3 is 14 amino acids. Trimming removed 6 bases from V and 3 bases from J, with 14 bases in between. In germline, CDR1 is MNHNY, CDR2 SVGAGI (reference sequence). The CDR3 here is CASRPLREDYGYTF. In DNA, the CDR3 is TGTGCCAGCAGACCGCTCAGGGAGGACTATGGCTACACCTTC.

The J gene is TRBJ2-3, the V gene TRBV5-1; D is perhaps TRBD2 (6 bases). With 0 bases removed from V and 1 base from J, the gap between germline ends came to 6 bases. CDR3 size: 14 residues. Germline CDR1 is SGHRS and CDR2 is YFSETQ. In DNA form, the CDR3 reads TGCGCCAGCAGCTTGGGACTAGGCACAGATACGCAGTATTTT. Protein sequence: CASSLGLGTDTQYF.

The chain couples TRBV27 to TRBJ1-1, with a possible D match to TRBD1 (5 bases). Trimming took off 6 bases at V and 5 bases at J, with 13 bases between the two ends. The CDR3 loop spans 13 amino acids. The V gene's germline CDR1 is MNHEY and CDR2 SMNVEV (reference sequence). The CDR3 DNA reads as TGTGCCAGCAGATCAGGGTACGGGACTGAAGCTTTCTTT. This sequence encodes CASRSGYGTEAFF.

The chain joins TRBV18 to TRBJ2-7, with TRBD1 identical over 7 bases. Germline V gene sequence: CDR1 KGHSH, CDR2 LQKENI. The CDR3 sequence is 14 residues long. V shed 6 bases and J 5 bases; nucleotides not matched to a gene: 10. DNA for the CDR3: TGTGCCAGCTCCCCGCGGACAGGCAGCCACGAGCAGTACTTC. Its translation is CASSPRTGSHEQYF.

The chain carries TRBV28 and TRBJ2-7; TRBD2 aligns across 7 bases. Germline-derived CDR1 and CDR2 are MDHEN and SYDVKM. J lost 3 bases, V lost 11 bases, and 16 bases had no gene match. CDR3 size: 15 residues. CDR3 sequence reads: CASLRQAGPLYEQYF. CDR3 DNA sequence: TGTGCCTCGTTGAGGCAAGCGGGACCTCTCTACGAGCAGTACTTC.

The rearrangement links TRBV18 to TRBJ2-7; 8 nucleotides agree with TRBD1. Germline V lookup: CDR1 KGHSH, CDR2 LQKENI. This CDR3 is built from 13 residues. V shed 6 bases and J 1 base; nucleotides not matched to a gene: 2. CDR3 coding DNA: TGTGCCAGCTCCAGGGACAGGTCCTACGAGCAGTACTTC. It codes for CASSRDRSYEQYF.

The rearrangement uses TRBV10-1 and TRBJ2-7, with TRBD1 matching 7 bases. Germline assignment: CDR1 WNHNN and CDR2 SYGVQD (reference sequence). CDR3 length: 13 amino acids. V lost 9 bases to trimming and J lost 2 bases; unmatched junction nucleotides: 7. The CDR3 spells CARPTGCPYEQYF. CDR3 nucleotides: TGCGCCAGACCGACAGGGTGTCCCTACGAGCAGTACTTC.

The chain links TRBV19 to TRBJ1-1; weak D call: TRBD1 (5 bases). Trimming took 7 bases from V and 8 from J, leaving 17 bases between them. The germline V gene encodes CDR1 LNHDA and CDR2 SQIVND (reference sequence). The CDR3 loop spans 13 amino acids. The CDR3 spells CASTLAPGGEAFF. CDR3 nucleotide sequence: TGTGCCAGTACCCTGGCCCCCGGGGGGGAAGCTTTCTTT.

This CDR3 is CASSYHFWRGRSYEQYF. Here the CDR3 DNA reads TGTGCCAGCAGTTACCACTTCTGGCGGGGGCGATCCTACGAGCAGTACTTC. The gene calls are TRBV28 and TRBJ2-7, with D possibly being TRBD2 (7 bases). The CDR3 sequence is 17 residues long. The V gene lost 4 bases and the J gene lost 1 base, with 20 bases spanning the gap. Per germline, CDR1 MDHEN and CDR2 SYDVKM.

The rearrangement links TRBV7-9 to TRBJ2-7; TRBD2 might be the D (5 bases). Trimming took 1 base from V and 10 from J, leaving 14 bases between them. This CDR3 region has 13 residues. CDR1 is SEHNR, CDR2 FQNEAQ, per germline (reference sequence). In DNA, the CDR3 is TGTGCCAGCAGCTTAGTTCATATAGAGGGTCAGTACTTC. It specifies CASSLVHIEGQYF.

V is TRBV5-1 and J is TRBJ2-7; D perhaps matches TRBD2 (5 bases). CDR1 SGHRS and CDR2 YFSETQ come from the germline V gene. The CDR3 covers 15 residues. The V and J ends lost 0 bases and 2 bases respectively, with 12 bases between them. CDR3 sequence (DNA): TGCGCCAGCAGCTTGGTAGGACTGAATGCCTACGAGCAGTACTTC. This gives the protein CASSLVGLNAYEQYF. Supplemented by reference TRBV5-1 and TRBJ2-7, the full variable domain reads KAGVTQTPRYLIKTRGQQVTLSCSPISGHRSVSWYQQTPGQGLQFLFEYFSETQRNKGNFPGRFSGRQFSNSRSEMNVSTLELGDSALYLCASSLVGLNAYEQYFGPGTRLTVT.

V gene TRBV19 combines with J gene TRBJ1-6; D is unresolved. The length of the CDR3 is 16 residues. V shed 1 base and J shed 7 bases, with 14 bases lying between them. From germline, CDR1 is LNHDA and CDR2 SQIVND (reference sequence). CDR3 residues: CASSIGIGRLNSPLHF. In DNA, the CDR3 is TGTGCCAGTAGTATAGGTATCGGGAGACTCAATTCACCCCTCCACTTT.

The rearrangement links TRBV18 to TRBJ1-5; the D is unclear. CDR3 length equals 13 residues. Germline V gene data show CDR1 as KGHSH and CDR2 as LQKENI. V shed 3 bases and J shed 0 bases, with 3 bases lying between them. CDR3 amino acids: CASSPFSNQPQHF. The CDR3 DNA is TGTGCCAGCTCACCCTTTAGCAATCAGCCCCAGCATTTT.

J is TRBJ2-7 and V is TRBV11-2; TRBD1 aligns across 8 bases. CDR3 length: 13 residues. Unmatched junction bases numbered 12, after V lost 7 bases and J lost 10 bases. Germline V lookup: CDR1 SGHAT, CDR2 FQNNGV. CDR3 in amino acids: CASNIRVGQEQYF. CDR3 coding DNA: TGTGCCAGCAACATTAGGGTGGGACAGGAACAGTACTTC.

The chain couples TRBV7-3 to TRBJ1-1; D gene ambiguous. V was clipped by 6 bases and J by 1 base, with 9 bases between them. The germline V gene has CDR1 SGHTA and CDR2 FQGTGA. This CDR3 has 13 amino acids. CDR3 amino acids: CASRINTNTEAFF. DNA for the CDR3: TGTGCCAGCAGAATCAACACGAACACTGAAGCTTTCTTT.

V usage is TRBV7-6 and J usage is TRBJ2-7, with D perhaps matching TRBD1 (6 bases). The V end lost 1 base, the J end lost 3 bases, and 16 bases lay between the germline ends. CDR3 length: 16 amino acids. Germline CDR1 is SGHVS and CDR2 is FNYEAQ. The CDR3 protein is CASSLGTGQGNYEQYF. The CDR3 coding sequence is TGTGCCAGCAGCTTAGGGACCGGGCAGGGGAACTACGAGCAGTACTTC.

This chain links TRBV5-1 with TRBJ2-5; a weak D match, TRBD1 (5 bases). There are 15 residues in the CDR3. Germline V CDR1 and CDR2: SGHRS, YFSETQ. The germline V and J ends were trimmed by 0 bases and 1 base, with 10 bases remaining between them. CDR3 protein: CASSLVQGIQETQYF. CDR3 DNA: TGCGCCAGCAGCTTGGTCCAGGGCATCCAAGAGACCCAGTACTTC.

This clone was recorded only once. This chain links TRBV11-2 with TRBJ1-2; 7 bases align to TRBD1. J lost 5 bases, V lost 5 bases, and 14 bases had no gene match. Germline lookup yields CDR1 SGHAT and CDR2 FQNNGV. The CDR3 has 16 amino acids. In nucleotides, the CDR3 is TGTGCCAGCAGCACACAGGGGTTTCAACGAATTTATGGCTACACCTTC. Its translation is CASSTQGFQRIYGYTF.

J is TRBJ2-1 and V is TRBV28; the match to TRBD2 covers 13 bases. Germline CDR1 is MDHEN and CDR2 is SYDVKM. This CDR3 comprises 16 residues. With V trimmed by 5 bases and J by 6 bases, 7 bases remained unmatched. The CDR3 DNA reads TGTGCCAGCAGTCCGCCGGGACTAGCGGGATTCAATGAGCAGTTCTTC. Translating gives CASSPPGLAGFNEQFF. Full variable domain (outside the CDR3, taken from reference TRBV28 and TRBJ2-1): DVKVTQSSRYLVKRTGEKVFLECVQDMDHENMFWYRQDPGLGLRLIYFSYDVKMKEKGDIPEGYSVSREKKERFSLILESASTNQTSMYLCASSPPGLAGFNEQFFGPGTRLTVL.

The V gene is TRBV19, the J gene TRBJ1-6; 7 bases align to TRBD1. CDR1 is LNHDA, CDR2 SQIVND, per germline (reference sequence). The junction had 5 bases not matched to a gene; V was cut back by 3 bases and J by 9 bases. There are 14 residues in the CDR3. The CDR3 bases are TGTGCCAGTAGTATGGAGGGGGCGAGTTCACCCCTCCACTTT. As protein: CASSMEGASSPLHF.

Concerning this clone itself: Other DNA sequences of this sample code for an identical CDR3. The CDR3 nucleotides are TGTGCCAGCAGTGACTCGAGGGCAGATACGCAGTATTTT. Its translation is CASSDSRADTQYF. The chain couples TRBV6-4 to TRBJ2-3; tentative D call: TRBD2 (5 bases). This CDR3 has 13 amino acids. The V end lost 0 bases, the J end lost 4 bases, and 5 bases lay between the germline ends. CDR1 is MRHNA and CDR2 is SNTAGT in the germline V gene.

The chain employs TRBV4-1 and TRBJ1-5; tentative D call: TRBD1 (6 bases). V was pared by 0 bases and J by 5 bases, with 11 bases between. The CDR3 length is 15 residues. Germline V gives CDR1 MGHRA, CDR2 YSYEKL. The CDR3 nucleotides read TGCGCCAGCAGCCAAGATAGGGGGGGACATCAGCCCCAGCATTTT. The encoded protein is CASSQDRGGHQPQHF.

Here the CDR3 DNA reads TGTGCCATCAGTGAGGACAGTTATTCACCCCTCCACTTT. This codes for CAISEDSYSPLHF. The chain joins TRBV10-3 to TRBJ1-6; perhaps TRBD1 as D (5 bases). Trimming left V 2 bases short and J 8 bases short, with 7 bases between. Germline V CDR1 and CDR2: ENHRY, SYGVKD. CDR3 length equals 13 residues.

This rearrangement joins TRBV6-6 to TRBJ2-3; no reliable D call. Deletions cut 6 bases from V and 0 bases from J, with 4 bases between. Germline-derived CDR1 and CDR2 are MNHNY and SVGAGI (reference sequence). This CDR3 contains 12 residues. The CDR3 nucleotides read TGTGCCAGCAGCCGTAGCACAGATACGCAGTATTTT. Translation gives CASSRSTDTQYF.

The CDR3 coding sequence is TGCGCCAGCAGTTTTGACAGGGTGAACACTGAAGCTTTCTTT. This encodes CASSFDRVNTEAFF. This rearrangement joins TRBV10-1 to TRBJ1-1, with 7 bases matching TRBD1. Germline V gene lookup returns CDR1 WNHNN and CDR2 SYGVQD (reference sequence). The CDR3 sequence is 14 residues long. V was pared by 5 bases and J by 0 bases, with 3 bases of the junction left unmatched.